This TCR beta chain is from a study of blood T cell repertoires in COVID-19. The CDR3 runs 13 residues. V was clipped by 3 bases and J by 4 bases, with 9 bases between them. Using immunoSEQ multiplex PCR, the repertoire was profiled, and TCRdb retains in-frame clones only, with some absent. There are 40,000 to 45,000 clones in the sample; about two thirds occur only once, and roughly 5.8% lies in the top ten. The TCR sequence derives from a man older than 75 with acute or convalescent COVID-19. The V gene is TRBV12-3 or TRBV12-4, the J gene TRBJ1-2, with D unclear. Sample: peripheral blood. Here the CDR3 DNA reads TGTGCCAGCAGTTTTTCAGATCTCTATGGCTACACCTTC. This translates into CASSFSDLYGYTF.